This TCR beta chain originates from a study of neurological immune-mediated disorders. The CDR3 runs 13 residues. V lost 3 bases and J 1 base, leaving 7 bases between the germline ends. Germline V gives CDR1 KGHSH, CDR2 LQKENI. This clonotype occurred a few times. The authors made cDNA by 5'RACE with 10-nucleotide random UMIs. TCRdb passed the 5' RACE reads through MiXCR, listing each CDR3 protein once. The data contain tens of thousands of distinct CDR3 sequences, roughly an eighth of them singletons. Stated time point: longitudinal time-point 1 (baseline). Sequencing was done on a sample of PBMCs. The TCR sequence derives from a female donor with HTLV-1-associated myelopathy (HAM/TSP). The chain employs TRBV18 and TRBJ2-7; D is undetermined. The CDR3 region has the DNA TGTGCCAGCTCACCTAGGGTGTCCTACGAGCAGTACTTC. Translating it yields CASSPRVSYEQYF.